The present T cell receptor (beta chain) was sequenced within a study of T cells in Graves' hyperthyroidism and ophthalmopathy (dated by TCRdb to between 2018 and 2021). As for the study more broadly: A discovery cohort of about a hundred patients, roughly 43 with Graves' ophthalmopathy and 57 with stable Graves' hyperthyroidism, was used to find distinguishing TCR V-J signatures. Once sampling was done, hyperthyroidism patients were given methimazole at a starting dose of 30 mg daily, whereas ophthalmopathy patients were given high-dose intravenous methylprednisolone. Prospective prediction of ophthalmopathy was tested in an independent validation cohort of 18 to 20 hyperthyroidism patients and some 17 patients who later progressed to ophthalmopathy. For training and testing, the 100 or so patients in the discovery cohort were randomly divided in a 7:3 ratio. In roughly six Graves' hyperthyroidism patients, the study also compared T-cell repertoires from thyroid tissue with T-cell repertoires from blood. The paper reports TCR Vbeta CDR3 sequencing of roughly 140 peripheral blood samples: around 41 ophthalmopathy, fewer than 85 hyperthyroidism and around 17 progressor patients.

The study excluded patients with uncontrolled infections, other autoimmune diseases, pregnancy or lactation. Diagnoses relied on clinical symptoms, serum thyroxine and TRAb, thyroid ultrasound and orbital computed tomography. Total RNA was extracted with Trizol reagent, and quality was checked on an Agilent 2100 Bioanalyzer. CDR1 is given as SGHDT and CDR2 as YYEEEE, both from the germline V gene. Its CDR3 holds 12 amino acids, cysteine through phenylalanine. Of the read, only the CDR3 DNA is kept; its 36 bases are in frame from base 1. The junction shows trimming of 8 bases on V and 3 bases on J, and the gene matches do not reach 4 bases of it. The research as a whole found: No statistical method was used to fix the sample size in advance, and group allocation was not hidden from the investigators. In validation, progression to ophthalmopathy was predicted by the model with roughly 71% sensitivity and 72.22% specificity, a median of approximately 7.1 months before onset. Blood samples also contained most of the expanded thyroid clonotypes (frequency above 0.001), which suggests that blood repertoires may reflect thyroid immune responses. A 13 V-J signature model separated ophthalmopathy from stable hyperthyroidism, with approximately 87% sensitivity and roughly 84% specificity in cross-validation and 80%/75% in testing.

The TCR beta CDR3 regions were amplified from RNA transcripts. The first round of RT-PCR for the TCR CDR3 was performed with the HTBI primer set and the Qiagen OneStep RT-PCR kit. Libraries were constructed in a second round of multiplex PCR, after which size selection and purification were carried out. Sequencing of the libraries was done on an Illumina HiSeq2000 using paired-end 100 bp reads. Turning to the authors' computational methods: SOAPnuke was used to process the raw data, removing reads that contained adapters or uncalled bases, had a mean Phred below 15, or lacked an exact match to the constant primer or identifier. COPE v1.2.5 was used to merge the high-quality paired reads, and each unique nucleotide sequence was defined as a clonotype. Clonotypes were aligned to IMGT TRBV, TRBD and TRBJ reference segments using MiTCR v1.1. The analysis was restricted to V-J combinations with a frequency above 0.0001, which together covered about 99% of the repertoires. The TCS score was defined as the ratio of F50 (clonal expansion) to E x V (chaos), calculated using BLOSUM62-based TCRdist between CDR3 peptides within each V-J. Welch's t-statistics and random forest reduced approximately 520 V-J features to some 14, which were used in a naive Bayes classifier (R e1071). The similarity between thyroid and blood repertoires was quantified using the Morisita-Horn index. In TCRdb, the public reads were trimmed at Q25 with fastp and aligned with MiXCR, with productive beta chains retained. Rows merge per CDR3 protein into single entries with the most common DNA and genes. What appears here as the V and J calls and clone size reflects TCRdb's work, not the paper's. This sample holds roughly 500,000 distinct CDR3 sequences; about 45% were observed only once. The ten largest make up around 17% of the sample.

For this clonotype: It has no known antigen specificity. No quality values exist for individual bases; no much larger clone is one base distant.

The V and J genes are TRBV5-6 and TRBJ1-2; the central 7 bases match TRBD1. The specimen was peripheral blood or thyroid tissue (not recorded which). The clonotype comes from an adult woman with Graves' disease, either hyperthyroidism or ophthalmopathy (not recorded which). The bases are TGTGCCAGAAGGGGGCCTGACTATGGCTACACCTTC. The resulting protein is CARRGPDYGYTF.